Listed here are 19 T cell receptor beta chains from one sample, sequenced in a study of T-cell memory formation after mild COVID-19. TCRdb used MiXCR to reprocess the 5' RACE reads, holding one entry per CDR3 protein. The repertoire holds 500,000 to 600,000 distinct CDR3 sequences, with roughly 18% as singletons. The sequencing input was PBMCs or a T cell subset sorted from them (not recorded which). The source of these receptors is an adult woman who had mild COVID-19 (a few samples of this study predate the infection). Cell type and time point are not known.

This clonotype was seen a few times. The chain combines TRBV4-2 with TRBJ2-1; D is uncertain. The CDR3 extends over 14 amino acids. Germline values: CDR1 LGHNA, CDR2 YNFKEQ. Trimming pared 3 bases from V and 6 bases from J, leaving 12 bases between. DNA for the CDR3: TGTGCCAGCAGCCACGGAGCAGGCCGCAATGAGCAGTTCTTC. It encodes CASSHGAGRNEQFF.

The CDR3 DNA sequence: TGCGCCAGCAGCTTGGAGGATTTCCCCTACGAGCAGTACTTC. This gives the protein CASSLEDFPYEQYF. The gene calls are TRBV5-1 and TRBJ2-7; D is unclear. The germline CDR1 and CDR2 sequences are SGHRS and YFSETQ. V was cut by 0 bases and J by 2 bases, with 9 bases left in between. The CDR3 sequence is 14 residues long.

This clonotype was seen only a few times. The CDR3, as DNA: TGTGCCAGCTCACCACCGGTGGGGAGGTGGACTGAAGCTTTCTTT. This sequence encodes CASSPPVGRWTEAFF. The chain joins TRBV18 to TRBJ1-1, with D hard to call. V gave up 0 bases and J gave up 5 bases, with 13 bases separating them. Germline V gives CDR1 KGHSH, CDR2 LQKENI. The CDR3 contains 15 residues. Using reference TRBV18 and TRBJ1-1 for the parts outside the CDR3, the full variable domain is NAGVMQNPRHLVRRRGQEARLRCSPMKGHSHVYWYRQLPEEGLKFMVYLQKENIIDESGMPKERFSAEFPKEGPSILRIQQVVRGDSAAYFCASSPPVGRWTEAFFGQGTRLTVV.

This clonotype occurred a few times. V gene TRBV24-1 combines with J gene TRBJ2-7; D is ambiguous. Per germline, CDR1 KGHDR and CDR2 SFDVKD. V dropped 3 bases and J dropped 2 bases, with 10 bases sitting between them. This CDR3 is 14 amino acids long. The CDR3 DNA follows: TGTGCCACCAGTGATCGCCGATCGGCCTACGAGCAGTACTTC. Translating it yields CATSDRRSAYEQYF.

This sequence joins TRBV27 and TRBJ1-5, with 7 bases that match TRBD1. Unmatched junction bases numbered 8, after V lost 6 bases and J lost 9 bases. The CDR3 contains 13 residues. CDR1 and CDR2 from the germline V gene are MNHEY and SMNVEV (reference sequence). The CDR3 region is CASSGTAFGPQHF. CDR3 bases: TGTGCCAGCAGCGGGACAGCCTTTGGGCCCCAGCATTTT.

J is TRBJ1-1 and V is TRBV7-9, with D perhaps matching TRBD1 (6 bases). CDR3 length: 14 amino acids. Germline loops: CDR1 SEHNR, CDR2 FQNEAQ (reference sequence). Trimming shortened V by 6 bases and J by 4 bases, and 15 bases separated the two germline ends. The CDR3 loop reads CASRDADRGTEAFF. The CDR3 DNA sequence: TGTGCCAGCAGGGACGCGGACAGAGGCACTGAAGCTTTCTTT.

This clonotype appeared once. V usage is TRBV7-9 and J usage is TRBJ2-2; 10 bases are shared with TRBD2. CDR3 length: 17 amino acids. V lost 5 bases to trimming and J lost 4 bases; unmatched junction nucleotides: 10. From germline, CDR1 is SEHNR and CDR2 FQNEAQ (reference sequence). As DNA, the CDR3 is TGTGCCAGCAGCCCCCTTCTAGCGGGAGATAGCACCGGGGAGCTGTTTTTT. This codes for CASSPLLAGDSTGELFF.

This clonotype occurred a few times. The V gene is TRBV20-1, the J gene TRBJ1-2; D might be TRBD1 (5 bases). There are 14 residues in the CDR3. Trimming stripped 0 bases from V and 1 base from J, with 9 bases between. Per the germline V gene, CDR1 is DFQATT and CDR2 is SNEGSKA (reference sequence). CDR3 region: CSAREAGLNYGYTF. The CDR3 DNA follows: TGCAGTGCTAGAGAGGCGGGACTTAACTATGGCTACACCTTC.

In DNA, the CDR3 is TGTGCCAGCAGCCCGGGGGCTAATACGCAGTATTTT. It encodes CASSPGANTQYF. V gene TRBV5-6 combines with J gene TRBJ2-3; D tentatively reads TRBD1 or TRBD2 (6 bases each). The germline V gene has CDR1 SGHDT and CDR2 YYEEEE. The CDR3 length is 12 residues. Trimming left V 4 bases short and J 7 bases short, with 10 bases between.

The chain employs TRBV9 and TRBJ2-5, with 9 bases that match TRBD2. Per germline, CDR1 SGDLS and CDR2 YYNGEE. With 2 bases clipped from V and 2 bases from J, the junction kept 4 bases outside the gene matches. The CDR3 spans 15 residues. As DNA, the CDR3 is TGTGCCAGCAGCGTCAGTAGCGGGGGTCAAGAGACCCAGTACTTC. Residues: CASSVSSGGQETQYF.

This clonotype appeared many times. The chain has TRBV7-9 and TRBJ2-3; D call uncertain. The germline gives CDR1 SEHNR, CDR2 FQNEAQ (reference sequence). CDR3 length equals 13 residues. The V end lost 0 bases, the J end lost 4 bases, and 5 bases lay between the germline ends. The CDR3 here is CASSLAGSDTQYF. CDR3 nucleotide sequence: TGTGCCAGCAGCTTAGCAGGGTCAGATACGCAGTATTTT.

Here the CDR3 DNA reads TGTGCCAGCAGCGCAGACTCCCCGACCCAGTACTTC. Amino acids: CASSADSPTQYF. The chain couples TRBV9 to TRBJ2-5; D is undetermined. CDR1 and CDR2 from the germline V gene are SGDLS and YYNGEE. The CDR3 runs to 12 residues. V was trimmed by 3 bases and J by 7 bases, leaving 10 bases between them. The variable domain in full, completed from reference TRBV9 and TRBJ2-5, reads DSGVTQTPKHLITATGQRVTLRCSPRSGDLSVYWYQQSLDQGLQFLIQYYNGEERAKGNILERFSAQQFPDLHSELNLSSLELGDSALYFCASSADSPTQYFGPGTRLLVL.

This clonotype was counted ten times or more. The chain is built from TRBV20-1 and TRBJ1-1; tentative D call: TRBD1 (5 bases). Trimming removed 4 bases from V and 11 bases from J, with 20 bases in between. CDR3 size: 13 residues. Germline V gene sequence: CDR1 DFQATT, CDR2 SNEGSKA (reference sequence). The CDR3 loop reads CSATTENGRRAFF. CDR3 DNA sequence: TGCAGTGCTACGACAGAGAACGGGAGGAGGGCTTTCTTT.

This clonotype was detected a few times. V is TRBV10-3 and J is TRBJ2-7, with D uncertain. Germline-derived CDR1 and CDR2 are ENHRY and SYGVKD. The CDR3 consists of 13 residues. V was trimmed by 4 bases and J by 2 bases, leaving 9 bases between them. CDR3 amino acids: CAISGDNAYEQYF. The CDR3 nucleotides read TGTGCCATCAGTGGCGACAACGCCTACGAGCAGTACTTC.

This chain uses TRBV20-1 with TRBJ1-2, with D maybe TRBD1 (5 bases). Trimming shortened V by 6 bases and J by 10 bases, and 12 bases separated the two germline ends. CDR1 is DFQATT, CDR2 SNEGSKA, per germline (reference sequence). The length of the CDR3 is 10 residues. The CDR3: CSAAGGDYTF. In DNA form, the CDR3 reads TGCAGTGCCGCTGGGGGTGACTACACCTTC.

Many counts were recorded for this clonotype. The V call is TRBV27, the J call TRBJ2-1; 9 bases line up with TRBD1. J gave up 4 bases and V 4 bases, and 5 bases lay outside the gene matches. CDR1 MNHEY and CDR2 SMNVEV come from the germline V gene (reference sequence). The CDR3 is 15 residues long. For the CDR3, the DNA is TGTGCCAGCAGTTCCACCGGGACAGGGTACAATGAGCAGTTCTTC. Amino acids: CASSSTGTGYNEQFF.

V and J are TRBV5-5 and TRBJ2-7; 9 bases are a match to TRBD1. The CDR3 runs to 15 residues. Germline CDR1 is SGHKS and CDR2 is YYEKEE (reference sequence). Unmatched junction bases numbered 5, after V lost 2 bases and J lost 2 bases. The CDR3 DNA follows: TGTGCCAGCAGCTTTTATGGGACAGGGACCTACGAGCAGTACTTC. Amino acids: CASSFYGTGTYEQYF.

This chain uses TRBV7-3 with TRBJ2-1, with unresolved D. Trimming cost V 5 bases and J 5 bases, with 13 bases left between them. The CDR3 extends over 14 amino acids. CDR1 is SGHTA, CDR2 FQGTGA, per germline. The CDR3, as DNA: TGTGCCAGCAGCCCTAGTGGGTCGAACAATGAGCAGTTCTTC. It encodes CASSPSGSNNEQFF.

This clonotype was counted at least ten times. The J gene is TRBJ1-1, the V gene TRBV9, with a possible D match to TRBD1 (5 bases). The CDR3 sequence is 13 residues long. Germline CDR1 SGDLS, CDR2 YYNGEE. The ends were cut back, 0 bases at V and 5 bases at J, with 8 bases in the middle. Here the CDR3 reads CASSVGGRTEAFF. The CDR3 region has the DNA TGTGCCAGCAGCGTAGGGGGCAGAACTGAAGCTTTCTTT.